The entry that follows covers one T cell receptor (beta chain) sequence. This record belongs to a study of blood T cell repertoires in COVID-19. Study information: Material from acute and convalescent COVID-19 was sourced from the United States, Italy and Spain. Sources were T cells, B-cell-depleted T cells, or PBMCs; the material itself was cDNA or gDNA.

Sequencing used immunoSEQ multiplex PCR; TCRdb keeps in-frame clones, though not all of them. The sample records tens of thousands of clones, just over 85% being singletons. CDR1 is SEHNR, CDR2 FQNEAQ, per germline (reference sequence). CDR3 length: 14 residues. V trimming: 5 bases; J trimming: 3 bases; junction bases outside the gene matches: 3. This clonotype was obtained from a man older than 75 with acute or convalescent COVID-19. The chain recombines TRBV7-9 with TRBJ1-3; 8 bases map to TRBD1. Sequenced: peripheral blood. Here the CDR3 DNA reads TGTGCCAGCAGCCCGACAGGGGTTGGAAACACCATATATTTT. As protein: CASSPTGVGNTIYF. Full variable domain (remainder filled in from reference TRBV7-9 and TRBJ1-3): DTGVSQNPRHKITKRGQNVTFRCDPISEHNRLYWYRQTLGQGPEFLTYFQNEAQLEKSRLLSDRFSAERPKGSFSTLEIQRTEQGDSAMYLCASSPTGVGNTIYFGEGSWLTVV.